These 5 T cell receptor gamma chains came from one sample sequenced in a study of γδ T cells in repeated Plasmodium falciparum infection. TCRdb reran clone calling via CATT on the multiplex PCR reads. This table has approximately 25,000 gamma-chain clones, around 3% appearing once. Bulk repertoires came from Vgamma9/Vdelta2+ or Vdelta2-negative gammadelta T cells flow-sorted from PBMC. Source material: gamma-delta T cells from blood. Every receptor here comes from a pool of human donors (malaria-infected and uninfected, not separated).

This clone was seen a handful of times. Given a far larger clone just one base away, this is likely a sequencing read error. At the DNA level, this CDR3 is encoded by other sequences in the same sample as well. No J gene call was made, and the V gene is TRGV9. This CDR3 has 17 amino acids. Germline V gene lookup returns CDR1 GITISATS and CDR2 ISYDGTV (reference sequence). DNA of the CDR3: TGTGCCTTGTGGGAGAAGGGGCAAGAGTTGGGCAAAAAAATTAAGGTATTT. Translated: CALWEKGQELGKKIKVF.

This clone was seen at least ten times. The protein given by TCRdb reflects a much larger clone and differs at residue 10 from this DNA's translation, likely from a read error; the protein shown is the DNA's translation. The CDR3 region has the DNA TGTGCCTTGGGGGAGTTGGGCAAAAAAGTCAAGGTATTT. Protein product: CALGELGKKVKVF. This chain links TRGV9 with TRGJP. The CDR3 is 13 residues long. Germline CDR1 reads GITISATS; CDR2 reads ISYDGTV (reference sequence).

Turning to this clone: The protein that TCRdb holds for this DNA derives from a much larger clone and differs from the translated DNA at residue 12, which likely indicates a read error; the protein shown here is translated from the DNA. No J gene was assigned, while the V gene was called as TRGV2. The germline V gene encodes CDR1 EGSNGY and CDR2 YDSYNSKV. The CDR3 loop spans 14 amino acids. The CDR3 coding sequence is TGTGCCACCTGGGACGGGCCGACGTATTATAAGAGACTCTTT. Translating it yields CATWDGPTYYKRLF.

This clone was seen at least ten times. This DNA's translation differs at residue 12 from TCRdb's protein, which comes from a much larger clone; a read error is likely, and the protein shown is translated from the DNA. The rearrangement links TRGV4 to TRGJ1 or TRGJ2. The germline CDR1 and CDR2 sequences are EGSTGY and YDSYTSSV. The CDR3 is 14 residues long. The CDR3 bases are TGTGCCACCTGGGCCCCGGTCGGAGGCTATAAGAGACTCTTT. It yields the protein CATWAPVGGYKRLF.

This clone was picked up a small number of times. A far larger clone is one base from this, pointing to a likely read error. Other nucleotide sequences in the sample specify the same CDR3. The V call is TRGV9, the J call TRGJ1 or TRGJ2. No J gene was available from TCRdb, and it was assigned here by a germline match of the DNA. This CDR3 contains 14 residues. Germline V CDR1 and CDR2: GITISATS, ISYDGTV (reference sequence). CDR3 DNA sequence: TGTGCCTTGTGGGAGGTAACGAATTATTACAAGAAACTCTTT. As protein: CALWEVTNYYKKLF.